A single sample is the source of the 25 T cell receptor beta chains below, sequenced in a study of persistence of HIV-infected CD4 T cells. Which antigens these TCRs recognize remains unknown. The stimulus was lysate of CMV-infected fibroblasts, roughly 10 ug/mL. CD40L-negative CD69-negative CD45RO-high memory CD4+ T cells were sorted as populations depleted of antigen-responding cells. This was the immunoSEQ version 4 assay in survey mode. The protocol was immunoSEQ multiplex PCR, while the TCRdb copy is restricted to in-frame clones and leaves out a portion. The sample has tens of thousands of clones, over 65% seen once. Here the sequenced sample was CD4+ T cells sorted from PBMCs after approximately 19-hour stimulation, taken from a patient who received antiretroviral therapy. The receptors here all came from an adult woman with HIV who was CMV-seropositive.

The rearrangement joins TRBV5-6 to TRBJ1-2; tentatively, D is TRBD1 (6 bases). The V gene's germline CDR1 is SGHDT and CDR2 YYEEEE. Trimming cost V 4 bases and J 4 bases, with 14 bases left between them. The CDR3 extends over 14 amino acids. The CDR3 sequence: CASSRVRQAYGYTF. DNA of the CDR3: TGTGCCAGCAGCCGGGTAAGACAGGCCTATGGCTACACCTTC.

The genes are TRBV4-1 and TRBJ1-2; D is perhaps TRBD1 (6 bases). Trimming removed 3 bases at V and 4 bases at J, with 15 bases between. The CDR3 sequence is 15 residues long. Germline V gene data show CDR1 as MGHRA and CDR2 as YSYEKL. DNA of the CDR3: TGCGCCAGCAGCCAGAGGACAGAACTCACCTATGGCTACACCTTC. It encodes CASSQRTELTYGYTF.

This clone was seen more than once but under ten times. V is TRBV5-1 and J is TRBJ2-1; TRBD2 aligns across 8 bases. J was trimmed by 2 bases and V by 1 base; bases with no gene match: 5. Per germline, CDR1 SGHRS and CDR2 YFSETQ. CDR3 length: 16 residues. The CDR3, as DNA: TGCGCCAGCAGCTTGAAAGCGGGGGAACCCTACAATGAGCAGTTCTTC. Amino acid sequence: CASSLKAGEPYNEQFF.

This clone was detected only a few times. The chain uses TRBV29-1 and TRBJ1-1, with 9 nucleotides matching TRBD1. This CDR3 region has 10 residues. Germline CDR1 reads SQVTM; CDR2 reads ANQGSEA. The CDR3 loop reads CSAGTGQAFF. CDR3 coding DNA: TGCAGTGCCGGGACAGGGCAAGCTTTCTTT.

The CDR3 coding sequence is TGTGCCAGCAGCTTGGTGAGCTCCTACGAGCAGTACTTC. Its protein product is CASSLVSSYEQYF. V and J are TRBV5-4 and TRBJ2-7; D gene uncertain. This CDR3 has 13 residues. Trimming left V 0 bases short and J 0 bases short, with 4 bases between. Per the germline V gene, CDR1 is SGHNT and CDR2 is YYREEE (reference sequence). Full variable domain (rest looked up from reference TRBV5-4 and TRBJ2-7): ETGVTQSPTHLIKTRGQQVTLRCSSQSGHNTVSWYQQALGQGPQFIFQYYREEENGRGNFPPRFSGLQFPNYSSELNVNALELDDSALYLCASSLVSSYEQYFGPGTRLTVT.

The chain couples TRBV13 to TRBJ2-3, with 8 bases fitting TRBD2. V was clipped by 5 bases and J by 0 bases; unmatched bases: 10. Germline values: CDR1 PRHDT, CDR2 FYEKMQ (reference sequence). The CDR3 is 17 amino acids. The CDR3 region has the DNA TGTGCCAGCAGCCTAAAGTCCCAGCGGGGGAGCACAGATACGCAGTATTTT. Translation: CASSLKSQRGSTDTQYF.

This chain connects TRBV19 to TRBJ2-6; D unresolved. Germline V gene sequence: CDR1 LNHDA, CDR2 SQIVND (reference sequence). Trimming left V 4 bases short and J 2 bases short, with 3 bases between. The CDR3 loop spans 13 amino acids. CDR3 region: CASSNPGANVLTF. CDR3 nucleotide sequence: TGTGCCAGTAGTAACCCTGGGGCCAACGTCCTGACTTTC.

J is TRBJ1-2 and V is TRBV5-1, with D hard to call. V lost 6 bases and J lost 0, with 12 bases in between. Germline loops: CDR1 SGHRS, CDR2 YFSETQ. The CDR3 runs 14 residues. The CDR3 spells CASTPTPTNYGYTF. The CDR3 bases are TGCGCCAGCACACCTACACCGACTAACTATGGCTACACCTTC.

This clone was seen a single time. The chain combines TRBV7-9 with TRBJ1-1; TRBD1 agrees at 7 bases. The CDR3 is 14 residues long. Germline V gives CDR1 SEHNR, CDR2 FQNEAQ (reference sequence). V lost 2 bases and J lost 4; bases outside the gene matches: 4. CDR3 bases: TGTGCCAGCAGCTTACAGGGGGGAACCACTGAAGCTTTCTTT. Its protein product is CASSLQGGTTEAFF.

The chain couples TRBV9 to TRBJ1-5; possibly TRBD1 for D (6 bases). V was clipped by 5 bases and J by 4 bases, with 10 bases between them. CDR1 SGDLS and CDR2 YYNGEE come from the germline V gene. The CDR3 is 13 residues long. CDR3 bases: TGTGCCAGCAGTCAACAGGGAAATCAGCCCCAGCATTTT. Its translation is CASSQQGNQPQHF. The full variable domain, in which reference TRBV9 and TRBJ1-5 provide the parts outside the CDR3, is DSGVTQTPKHLITATGQRVTLRCSPRSGDLSVYWYQQSLDQGLQFLIQYYNGEERAKGNILERFSAQQFPDLHSELNLSSLELGDSALYFCASSQQGNQPQHFGDGTRLSIL.

Worth noting for this clone: The junction does not match germline at one end; this may be a read error. V gene TRBV9 combines with J gene TRBJ1-1, with TRBD1 identical over 9 bases. Germline CDR1 SGDLS, CDR2 YYNGEE. The CDR3 extends over 11 amino acids. CDR3 nucleotide sequence: TGTGCCAGCAGCGTAGGGGGACAGGGCACTTTT. Translation gives CASSVGGQGTF.

J is TRBJ1-2 and V is TRBV19; 8 positions agree with TRBD1. Trimming cost V 0 bases and J 4 bases; bases outside gene matches: 1. Per germline, CDR1 LNHDA and CDR2 SQIVND (reference sequence). The CDR3 is made up of 14 amino acids. CDR3 loop: CASSIEGTGYGYTF. In nucleotides, the CDR3 is TGTGCCAGTAGTATAGAGGGGACAGGCTATGGCTACACCTTC.

The chain employs TRBV24-1 and TRBJ2-3, with 7 bases fitting TRBD1. The junction had 1 base not matched to a gene; V was cut back by 1 base and J by 1 base. The CDR3 spans 15 residues. Germline-derived CDR1 and CDR2 are KGHDR and SFDVKD. The DNA of the CDR3 is TGTGCCACCAGTGATTTCGGGACAGGCACAGATACGCAGTATTTT. It specifies CATSDFGTGTDTQYF.

The rearrangement joins TRBV2 to TRBJ1-5; 7 nucleotides match TRBD1. The CDR3 extends over 15 amino acids. V shed 6 bases, J shed 4 bases, and the junction held 9 bases outside the gene matches. Per the germline V gene, CDR1 is SNHLY and CDR2 is FYNNEI. For the CDR3, the DNA is TGTGCCAGCAGAACTGGACAGGCTCAAAATCAGCCCCAGCATTTT. Its translation: CASRTGQAQNQPQHF.

The DNA of the CDR3 is TGTGCCAGTAGTATTGGGCAGGCAGGCGGAAACACCATATATTTT. Residues: CASSIGQAGGNTIYF. This chain links TRBV19 with TRBJ1-3, with unresolved D. The V and J ends lost 3 bases and 4 bases respectively, with 13 bases between them. CDR1 and CDR2 from the germline V gene are LNHDA and SQIVND (reference sequence). This CDR3 has 15 residues.

The rearrangement joins TRBV3-1 (or the pseudogene TRBV3-2) to TRBJ1-2; no clear D. From germline, CDR1 is LGHDT and CDR2 YNNKEL (reference sequence). Trimming removed 3 bases from V and 4 bases from J, with 6 bases in between. CDR3 size: 12 residues. CDR3 sequence reads: CASSHGRYGYTF. The CDR3, as DNA: TGTGCCAGCAGCCACGGACGCTATGGCTACACCTTC.

The V and J genes are TRBV6-6 and TRBJ1-4; the D is unclear. There are 16 residues in the CDR3. Germline V gives CDR1 MNHNY, CDR2 SVGAGI (reference sequence). V was pared by 6 bases and J by 0 bases, with 14 bases between. CDR3 amino acids: CASRQSERATNEKLFF. The CDR3 DNA is TGTGCCAGCAGACAGAGCGAAAGGGCAACTAATGAAAAACTGTTTTTT.

V gene TRBV5-6 combines with J gene TRBJ2-4; D is unclear. The V and J ends lost 1 base and 7 bases respectively, with 3 bases between them. CDR1 and CDR2 (germline): SGHDT, YYEEEE. This CDR3 spans 11 amino acids. The CDR3 is CASSLSNIQYF. As DNA, the CDR3 is TGTGCCAGCAGCTTGAGTAACATTCAGTACTTC. Filled out from reference TRBV5-6 and TRBJ2-4, the complete variable domain reads DAGVTQSPTHLIKTRGQQVTLRCSPKSGHDTVSWYQQALGQGPQFIFQYYEEEERQRGNFPDRFSGHQFPNYSSELNVNALLLGDSALYLCASSLSNIQYFGAGTRLSVL.

The chain has TRBV6-5 and TRBJ1-5; 7 positions agree with TRBD1. This CDR3 comprises 13 residues. With 5 bases clipped from V and 6 bases from J, the junction kept 4 bases outside the gene matches. Per the germline V gene, CDR1 is MNHEY and CDR2 is SVGAGI. CDR3 sequence: CASSTNRGQPQHF. CDR3 bases: TGTGCCAGCAGTACAAACAGGGGTCAGCCCCAGCATTTT.

This sequence joins TRBV2 and TRBJ2-6, with D unresolved. The CDR3 extends over 13 amino acids. The V gene lost 8 bases and the J gene lost 2 bases, with 7 bases spanning the gap. Germline V gene data show CDR1 as SNHLY and CDR2 as FYNNEI. CDR3 coding DNA: TGTGCCAGCCAGAAAGCTGGGGCCAACGTCCTGACTTTC. Protein sequence: CASQKAGANVLTF.

The chain has TRBV5-5 and TRBJ1-2; D possibly corresponds to TRBD1 (5 bases). Deletions cut 4 bases from V and 1 base from J, with 17 bases between. This CDR3 is 16 amino acids long. Germline lookup yields CDR1 SGHKS and CDR2 YYEKEE (reference sequence). The CDR3 nucleotides are TGTGCCAGCAGCCTGATAGGACGGGGCGATAACTATGGCTACACCTTC. It codes for CASSLIGRGDNYGYTF.

The rearrangement joins TRBV4-2 to TRBJ1-1; TRBD1 might be the D (5 bases). Looked up from germline, CDR1 is LGHNA and CDR2 is YNFKEQ. There are 16 residues in the CDR3. The V end lost 1 base, the J end lost 0 bases, and 12 bases lay between the germline ends. CDR3 nucleotides: TGTGCCAGCAGCCAAGGACAGAACAACATGAACACTGAAGCTTTCTTT. Translated, it gives CASSQGQNNMNTEAFF.

The count of this clone is one. This chain links TRBV30 with TRBJ1-2; the D is unclear. The germline V and J ends were trimmed by 3 bases and 6 bases, with 5 bases remaining between them. The CDR3 loop spans 10 amino acids. Germline V CDR1 and CDR2: GTSNPN, SVGIG (reference sequence). In DNA form, the CDR3 reads TGTGCCTGGAGACCGGATGGCTACACCTTC. Translating gives CAWRPDGYTF.

This chain links TRBV6-5 with TRBJ1-1; possible D gene TRBD1, 6 bases. The V end lost 2 bases, the J end lost 5 bases, and 18 bases lay between the germline ends. The CDR3 has 16 amino acids. Germline V gene data show CDR1 as MNHEY and CDR2 as SVGAGI. The CDR3 protein is CASSYLNQQGGTEAFF. The CDR3 DNA reads as TGTGCCAGCAGTTACCTTAACCAACAGGGTGGTACTGAAGCTTTCTTT.

This clone was seen only a few times. The rearrangement links TRBV3-1 (or the pseudogene TRBV3-2) to TRBJ1-3; D is unclear. The length of the CDR3 is 15 residues. V gave up 2 bases and J gave up 4 bases, with 12 bases separating them. Germline CDR1 reads LGHDT; CDR2 reads YNNKEL (reference sequence). CDR3 sequence: CASSQNTHGGNTIYF. CDR3 bases: TGTGCCAGCAGCCAAAATACCCATGGGGGAAACACCATATATTTT.